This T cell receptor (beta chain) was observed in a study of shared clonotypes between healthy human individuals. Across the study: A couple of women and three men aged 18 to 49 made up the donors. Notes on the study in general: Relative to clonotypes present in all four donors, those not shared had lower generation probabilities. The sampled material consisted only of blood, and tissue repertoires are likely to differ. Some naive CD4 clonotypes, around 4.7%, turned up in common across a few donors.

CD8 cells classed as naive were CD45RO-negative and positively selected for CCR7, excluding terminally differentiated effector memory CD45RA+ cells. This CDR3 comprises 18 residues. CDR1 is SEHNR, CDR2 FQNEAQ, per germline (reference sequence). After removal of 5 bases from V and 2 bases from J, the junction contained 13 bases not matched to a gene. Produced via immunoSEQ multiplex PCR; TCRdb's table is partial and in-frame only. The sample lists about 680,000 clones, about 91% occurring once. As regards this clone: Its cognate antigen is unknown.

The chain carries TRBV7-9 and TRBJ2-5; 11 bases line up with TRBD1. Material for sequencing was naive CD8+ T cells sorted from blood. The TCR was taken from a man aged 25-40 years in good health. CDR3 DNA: TGTGCCAGCAGCCCACCTGGGACAGGGGGATTTTTACAAGAGACCCAGTACTTC. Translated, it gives CASSPPGTGGFLQETQYF. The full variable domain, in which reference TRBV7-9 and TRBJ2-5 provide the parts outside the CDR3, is DTGVSQNPRHKITKRGQNVTFRCDPISEHNRLYWYRQTLGQGPEFLTYFQNEAQLEKSRLLSDRFSAERPKGSFSTLEIQRTEQGDSAMYLCASSPPGTGGFLQETQYFGPGTRLLVL.